The next 10 T cell receptor beta chains were all read from a single sample in a study of blood T cell repertoires in COVID-19. Sequencing used immunoSEQ multiplex PCR; TCRdb keeps in-frame clones, though not all of them. The sample consists of 400,000 to 450,000 clones, 80% to 95% of them appearing once. The sequencing sample was made of PBMCs or T cells enriched from blood (not recorded which). These receptors all come from a man younger than 30 who had recovered from COVID-19.

The chain carries TRBV10-2 and TRBJ1-1; a possible D gene is TRBD1 (5 bases). CDR3 length: 16 amino acids. Per the germline V gene, CDR1 is WSHSY and CDR2 is SAAADI. V shed 0 bases and J shed 1 base, with 12 bases lying between them. CDR3 sequence reads: CASSESPGGWNTEAFF. CDR3 in DNA: TGCGCCAGCAGTGAGTCTCCCGGGGGATGGAACACTGAAGCTTTCTTT.

J is TRBJ2-7 and V is TRBV6-5; weak D call: TRBD1 (6 bases). CDR3 length: 15 amino acids. V lost 5 bases and J lost 3, with 17 bases in between. Germline V gene lookup returns CDR1 MNHEY and CDR2 SVGAGI. DNA for the CDR3: TGTGCCAGCAGTCCCCACAGGGAATCCTTCTACGAGCAGTACTTC. This codes for CASSPHRESFYEQYF.

On this clone: Other DNA sequences in this specimen translate into the identical CDR3. The chain links TRBV3-1 (or the pseudogene TRBV3-2) to TRBJ1-1; D gene unclear. Per germline, CDR1 LGHDT and CDR2 YNNKEL (reference sequence). The CDR3 totals 13 residues. The germline V and J ends were trimmed by 2 bases and 1 base, with 5 bases remaining between them. For the CDR3, the DNA is TGTGCCAGCAGCCAAACAACGAACACTGAAGCTTTCTTT. Its protein product is CASSQTTNTEAFF.

The CDR3 region is CASSTSGLLETQYF. For the CDR3, the DNA is TGTGCCAGCAGTACCTCGGGACTCCTAGAGACCCAGTACTTC. The genes are TRBV28 and TRBJ2-5; a possible D gene is TRBD2 (6 bases). Trimming removed 5 bases at V and 4 bases at J, with 14 bases between. The CDR3 has 14 residues. The V gene's germline CDR1 is MDHEN and CDR2 SYDVKM.

The chain links TRBV27 to TRBJ1-2; D is perhaps TRBD1 (6 bases). From germline, CDR1 is MNHEY and CDR2 SMNVEV (reference sequence). The CDR3 loop spans 15 amino acids. V lost 0 bases and J lost 4, with 12 bases in between. DNA of the CDR3: TGTGCCAGCAGTTTATCGGCGGGGGGCCTCTATGGCTACACCTTC. This gives the protein CASSLSAGGLYGYTF.

The chain recombines TRBV7-2 with TRBJ2-1, with 10 bases aligning to TRBD2. There are 15 residues in the CDR3. Germline trimming cut 2 bases from V and 6 bases from J; bases unmatched to any gene: 4. Germline lookup yields CDR1 SGHTA and CDR2 FQGNSA. The CDR3 here is CASSLLSGGANEQFF. CDR3 DNA: TGTGCCAGCAGCTTACTCAGCGGGGGGGCCAATGAGCAGTTCTTC.

J is TRBJ1-2 and V is TRBV6-5; D ambiguous. Looked up from germline, CDR1 is MNHEY and CDR2 is SVGAGI. The CDR3 loop spans 14 amino acids. V was pared by 8 bases and J by 7 bases, with 20 bases between. CDR3 sequence reads: CASFQSRDIAGYTF. The CDR3 nucleotides are TGTGCCAGCTTCCAGTCCCGAGACATTGCTGGCTACACCTTC.

This clone was counted only a few times. This chain links TRBV6-1 with TRBJ2-5; TRBD2 might be the D (6 bases). The V end was cut by 0 bases, the J end by 4 bases, with 15 bases between. The CDR3 has 16 amino acids. Germline V lookup: CDR1 MNHNS, CDR2 SASEGT. CDR3: CASSEAAGSRRETQYF. CDR3 coding DNA: TGTGCCAGCAGTGAAGCAGCCGGGAGCCGTCGAGAGACCCAGTACTTC.

The chain couples TRBV7-2 to TRBJ2-7; 14 nucleotides agree with TRBD2. V dropped 5 bases and J dropped 5; count of bases not matched to a gene: 5. There are 15 residues in the CDR3. CDR1 SGHTA and CDR2 FQGNSA come from the germline V gene. CDR3 in DNA: TGTGCCAGCAGCGTACCGGGACTAGCGGGAGACGAGCAGTACTTC. Translating it yields CASSVPGLAGDEQYF.

The V gene is TRBV5-6, the J gene TRBJ2-7, with TRBD1 matching 11 bases. Unmatched junction bases numbered 2, after V lost 3 bases and J lost 3 bases. CDR3 size: 14 residues. Germline CDR1 reads SGHDT; CDR2 reads YYEEEE. This CDR3 reads CASSSGTGGYEQYF. The CDR3 DNA sequence: TGTGCCAGCAGCTCCGGGACAGGGGGCTACGAGCAGTACTTC.